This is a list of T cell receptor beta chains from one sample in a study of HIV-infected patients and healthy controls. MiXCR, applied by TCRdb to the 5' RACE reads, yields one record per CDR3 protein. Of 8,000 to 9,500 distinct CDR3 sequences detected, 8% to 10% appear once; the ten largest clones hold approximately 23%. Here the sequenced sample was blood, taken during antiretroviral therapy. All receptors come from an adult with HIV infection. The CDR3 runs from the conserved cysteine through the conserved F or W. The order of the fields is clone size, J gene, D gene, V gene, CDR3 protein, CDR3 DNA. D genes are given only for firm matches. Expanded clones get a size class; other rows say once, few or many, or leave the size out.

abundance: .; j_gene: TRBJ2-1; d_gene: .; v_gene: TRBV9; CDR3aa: CASSVEGRGVNEQFF; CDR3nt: TGTGCCAGCAGCGTAGAGGGTAGGGGGGTTAATGAGCAGTTCTTC
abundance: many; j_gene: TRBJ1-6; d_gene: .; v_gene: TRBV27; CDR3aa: CASSLVTRSGNSPLHF; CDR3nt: TGTGCCAGCAGTTTAGTTACAAGATCGGGTAATTCACCCCTCCACTTT
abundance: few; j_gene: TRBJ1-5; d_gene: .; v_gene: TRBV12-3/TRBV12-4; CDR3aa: CASSVLAGPTRKPQHF; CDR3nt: TGTGCCAGCAGTGTCCTGGCAGGGCCTACGAGAAAGCCCCAGCATTTT
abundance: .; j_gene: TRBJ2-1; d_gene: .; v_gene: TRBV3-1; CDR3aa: CASSQVTASGNEQFF; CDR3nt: TGTGCCAGCAGCCAAGTCACTGCTAGTGGCAATGAGCAGTTCTTC
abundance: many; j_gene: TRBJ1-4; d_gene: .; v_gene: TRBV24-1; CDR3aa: CATSDSGGDDYEKLFF; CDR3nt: TGTGCCACCAGTGACTCAGGAGGAGACGACTATGAAAAACTGTTTTTT
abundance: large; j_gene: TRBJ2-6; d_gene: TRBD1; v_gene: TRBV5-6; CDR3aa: CASSFAGGSGANVLTF; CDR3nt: TGTGCCAGCAGCTTCGCAGGGGGCTCTGGGGCCAACGTCCTGACTTTC
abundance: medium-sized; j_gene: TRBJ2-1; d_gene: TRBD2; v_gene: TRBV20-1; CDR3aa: CSARYSGTTNEQFF; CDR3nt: TGCAGTGCTCGTTACTCGGGGACTACCAATGAGCAGTTCTTC
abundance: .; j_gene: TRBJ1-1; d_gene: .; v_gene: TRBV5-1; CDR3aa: CASSPDWIGVSEAFF; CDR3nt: TGCGCCAGCAGCCCTGATTGGATCGGGGTTTCTGAAGCTTTCTTT
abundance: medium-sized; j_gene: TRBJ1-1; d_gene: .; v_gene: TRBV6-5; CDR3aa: CASSQQVANTEAFF; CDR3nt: TGTGCCAGCAGTCAGCAGGTGGCTAACACTGAAGCTTTCTTT
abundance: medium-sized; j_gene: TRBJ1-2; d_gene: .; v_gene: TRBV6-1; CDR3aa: CASSLGGQNYGYTF; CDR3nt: TGTGCCAGCTCCTTGGGAGGACAGAACTATGGCTACACCTTC
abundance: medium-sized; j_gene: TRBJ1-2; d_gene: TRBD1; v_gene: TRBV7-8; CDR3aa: CASTMGQGLSGYTF; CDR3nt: TGTGCCAGCACCATGGGACAGGGGCTCTCTGGCTACACCTTC
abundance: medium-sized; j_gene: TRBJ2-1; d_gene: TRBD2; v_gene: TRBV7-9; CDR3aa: CASSLSSGGVEQFF; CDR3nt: TGTGCCAGCAGCTTATCTAGCGGGGGGGTGGAGCAGTTCTTC
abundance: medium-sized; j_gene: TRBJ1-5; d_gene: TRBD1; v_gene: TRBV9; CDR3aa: CASSPDPGGGQPQHF; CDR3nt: TGTGCCAGCAGCCCCGACCCAGGGGGTGGTCAGCCCCAGCATTTT
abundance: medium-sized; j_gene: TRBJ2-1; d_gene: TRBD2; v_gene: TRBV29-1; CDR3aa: CSVEVGLAGGYNEQFF; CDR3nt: TGCAGCGTTGAAGTAGGGCTAGCGGGGGGCTACAATGAGCAGTTCTTC
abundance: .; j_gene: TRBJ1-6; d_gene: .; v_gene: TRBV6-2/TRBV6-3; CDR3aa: CASSYGGTTNSPLHF; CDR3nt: TGTGCCAGCAGTTACGGTGGAACAACTAATTCACCCCTCCACTTT
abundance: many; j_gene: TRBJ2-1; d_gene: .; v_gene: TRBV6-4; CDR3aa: CASSGAGIRGAEQFF; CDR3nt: TGTGCCAGCAGTGGGGCTGGAATACGAGGGGCCGAGCAGTTCTTC
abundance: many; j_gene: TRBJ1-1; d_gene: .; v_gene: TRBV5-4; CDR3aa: CASSRGQNTEAFF; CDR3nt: TGTGCCAGCAGCCGCGGACAGAACACTGAAGCTTTCTTT
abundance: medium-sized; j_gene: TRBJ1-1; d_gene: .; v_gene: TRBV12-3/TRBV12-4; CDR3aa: CASSLSSGLTGGSTEAFF; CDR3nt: TGTGCCAGCAGCCTAAGTTCAGGGCTAACGGGGGGAAGTACTGAAGCTTTCTTT
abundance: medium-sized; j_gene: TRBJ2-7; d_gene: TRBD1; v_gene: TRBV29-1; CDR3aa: CSGGQGAYEQYF; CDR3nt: TGCAGCGGTGGACAGGGGGCCTACGAGCAGTACTTC
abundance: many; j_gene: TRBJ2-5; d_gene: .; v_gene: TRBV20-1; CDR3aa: CSASSGPKKKETQYF; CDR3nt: TGCAGTGCTAGTTCCGGGCCGAAAAAGAAAGAGACCCAGTACTTC
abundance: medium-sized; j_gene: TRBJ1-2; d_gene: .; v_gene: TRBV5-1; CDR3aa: CASSLVFPGVNYGYTF; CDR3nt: TGCGCCAGCAGCTTGGTTTTCCCAGGGGTCAACTATGGCTACACCTTC
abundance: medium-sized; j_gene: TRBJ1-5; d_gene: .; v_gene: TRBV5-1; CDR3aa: CATVTWPSNQPQHF; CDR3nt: TGCGCCACCGTGACTTGGCCTTCCAATCAGCCCCAGCATTTT
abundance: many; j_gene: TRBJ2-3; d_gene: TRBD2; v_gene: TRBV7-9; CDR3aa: CASSPPQGGSTDTQYF; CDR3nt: TGTGCCAGCAGCCCTCCTCAGGGAGGGAGCACAGATACGCAGTATTTT
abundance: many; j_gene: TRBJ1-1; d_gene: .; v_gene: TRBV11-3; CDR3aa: CASSLVSLGEAFF; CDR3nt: TGTGCCAGCAGCTTAGTGTCCCTCGGGGAAGCTTTCTTT
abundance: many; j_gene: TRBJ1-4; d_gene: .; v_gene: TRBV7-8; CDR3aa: CASSPGLNEKLFF; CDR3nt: TGTGCCAGCAGCCCGGGCCTTAATGAAAAACTGTTTTTT
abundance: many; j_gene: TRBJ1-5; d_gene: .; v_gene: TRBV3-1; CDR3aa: CASSPDAGGGQPQHF; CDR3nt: TGTGCCAGCAGCCCCGACGCGGGGGGCGGTCAGCCCCAGCATTTT
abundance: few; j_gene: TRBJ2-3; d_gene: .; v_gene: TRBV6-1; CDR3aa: CASSAGGDLDTQYF; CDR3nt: TGTGCCAGCAGTGCTGGGGGCGATTTAGATACGCAGTATTTT
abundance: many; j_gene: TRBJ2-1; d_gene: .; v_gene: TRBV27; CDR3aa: CASSLDSSGYNEQFF; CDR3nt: TGTGCCAGCAGTTTAGATTCGTCGGGCTACAATGAGCAGTTCTTC
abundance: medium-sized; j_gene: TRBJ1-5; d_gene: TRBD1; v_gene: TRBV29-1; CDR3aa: CSVRQGIEQPQHF; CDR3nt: TGCAGCGTACGACAGGGGATAGAACAGCCCCAGCATTTT
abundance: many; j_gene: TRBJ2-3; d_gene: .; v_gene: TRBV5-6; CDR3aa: CASSLGWGVTDTQYF; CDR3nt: TGTGCCAGCAGCTTGGGGTGGGGAGTAACAGATACGCAGTATTTT
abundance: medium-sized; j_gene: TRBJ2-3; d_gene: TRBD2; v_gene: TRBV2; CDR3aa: CASSEWGGPTDTQYF; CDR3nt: TGTGCCAGCAGTGAATGGGGAGGGCCAACAGATACGCAGTATTTT
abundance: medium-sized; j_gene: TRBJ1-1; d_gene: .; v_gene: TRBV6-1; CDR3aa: CASMNVQSTEAFF; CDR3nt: TGTGCCAGCATGAATGTACAGTCCACTGAAGCTTTCTTT
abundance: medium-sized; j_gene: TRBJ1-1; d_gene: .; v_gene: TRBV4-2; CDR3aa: CASSQDGRAEAFF; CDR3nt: TGTGCCAGCAGCCAAGACGGGAGGGCTGAAGCTTTCTTT
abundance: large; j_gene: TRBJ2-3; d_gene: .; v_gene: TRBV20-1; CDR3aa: CSAEPREARDTQYF; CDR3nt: TGCAGTGCTGAGCCCCGGGAAGCCAGAGATACGCAGTATTTT
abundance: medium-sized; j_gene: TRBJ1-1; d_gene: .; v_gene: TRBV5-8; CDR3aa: CASSLGGLAEAFF; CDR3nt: TGTGCCAGCAGCTTAGGAGGCTTGGCTGAAGCTTTCTTT
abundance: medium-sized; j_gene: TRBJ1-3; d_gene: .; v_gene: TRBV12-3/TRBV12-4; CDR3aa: CASSLDLDPGNTIYF; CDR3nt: TGTGCCAGCAGTTTAGACCTCGACCCTGGAAACACCATATATTTT
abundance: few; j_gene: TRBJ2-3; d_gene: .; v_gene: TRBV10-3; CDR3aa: CAISERGGWDTQYF; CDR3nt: TGTGCCATCAGTGAACGTGGGGGGTGGGATACGCAGTATTTT
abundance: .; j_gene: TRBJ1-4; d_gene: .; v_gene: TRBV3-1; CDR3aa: CASSQDEAEANEKLFF; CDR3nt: TGTGCCAGCAGCCAAGATGAGGCGGAGGCTAATGAAAAACTGTTTTTT
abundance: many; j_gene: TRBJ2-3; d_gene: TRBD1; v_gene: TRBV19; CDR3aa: CATKRGTGGIDTQYF; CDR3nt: TGTGCCACAAAACGTGGGACAGGGGGCATTGATACGCAGTATTTT
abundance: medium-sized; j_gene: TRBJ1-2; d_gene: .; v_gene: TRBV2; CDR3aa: CANRPGVGYGYTF; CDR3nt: TGTGCCAACCGCCCCGGCGTAGGCTATGGCTACACCTTC
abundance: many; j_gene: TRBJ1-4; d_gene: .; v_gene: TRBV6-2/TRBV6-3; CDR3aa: CASSRPNNEKLFF; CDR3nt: TGTGCCAGCAGTCGGCCGAATAATGAAAAACTGTTTTTT
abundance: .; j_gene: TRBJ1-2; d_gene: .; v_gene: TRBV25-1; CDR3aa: CASSDVQEGYGYTF; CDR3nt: TGTGCCAGCAGTGATGTTCAAGAAGGCTATGGCTACACCTTC
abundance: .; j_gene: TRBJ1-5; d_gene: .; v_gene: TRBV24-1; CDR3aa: CATSDSHQPQHF; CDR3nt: TGTGCCACCAGTGATTCCCATCAGCCCCAGCATTTT
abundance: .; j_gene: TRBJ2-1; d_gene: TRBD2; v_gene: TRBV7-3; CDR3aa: CASSLGRKVAGVSYNEQFF; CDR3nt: TGTGCCAGCAGCTTAGGTCGGAAGGTAGCGGGAGTATCCTACAATGAGCAGTTCTTC
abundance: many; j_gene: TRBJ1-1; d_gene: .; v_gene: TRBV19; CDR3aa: CASSINGGPNTEAFF; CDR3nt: TGTGCCAGTAGTATTAACGGGGGCCCGAACACTGAAGCTTTCTTT
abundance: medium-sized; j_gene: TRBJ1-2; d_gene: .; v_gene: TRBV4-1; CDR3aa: CASSQEGGRSNYGYTF; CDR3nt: TGCGCCAGCAGCCAAGAAGGCGGACGGTCTAACTATGGCTACACCTTC
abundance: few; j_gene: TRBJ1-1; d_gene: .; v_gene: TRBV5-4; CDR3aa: CASSLVPSEMNTEAFF; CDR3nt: TGTGCCAGCAGCTTGGTTCCATCGGAAATGAACACTGAAGCTTTCTTT
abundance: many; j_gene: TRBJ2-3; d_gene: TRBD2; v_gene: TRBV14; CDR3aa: CASAVGLEMQYF; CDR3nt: TGTGCCAGCGCCGTCGGACTAGAAATGCAGTATTTT
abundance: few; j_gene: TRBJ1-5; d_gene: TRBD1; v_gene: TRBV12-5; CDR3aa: CASGLAGQGIGQPQHF; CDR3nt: TGTGCTAGTGGTTTGGCGGGACAGGGCATAGGACAGCCCCAGCATTTT
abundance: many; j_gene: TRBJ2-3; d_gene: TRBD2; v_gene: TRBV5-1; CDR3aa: CASSSTSGSPTDTQYF; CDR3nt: TGCGCCAGCAGCTCGACTAGCGGGAGCCCCACAGATACGCAGTATTTT
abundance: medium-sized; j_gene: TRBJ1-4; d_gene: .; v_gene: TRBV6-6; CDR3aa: CASSSTGTTNEKLFF; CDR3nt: TGTGCCAGCAGCTCTACAGGGACAACTAATGAAAAACTGTTTTTT
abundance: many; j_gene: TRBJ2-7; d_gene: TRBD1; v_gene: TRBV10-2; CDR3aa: CASSPMTGTASYEQYF; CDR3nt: TGCGCCAGCAGCCCTATGACCGGGACAGCGTCGTACGAGCAGTACTTC
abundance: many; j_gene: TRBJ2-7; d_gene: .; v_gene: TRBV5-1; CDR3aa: CASSLDWTAHYEQYF; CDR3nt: TGCGCCAGCAGCTTGGACTGGACGGCCCACTACGAGCAGTACTTC
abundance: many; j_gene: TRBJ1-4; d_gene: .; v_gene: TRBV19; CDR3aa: CASSIRQDNEKLFF; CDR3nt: TGTGCCAGTAGTATACGACAGGATAATGAAAAACTGTTTTTT
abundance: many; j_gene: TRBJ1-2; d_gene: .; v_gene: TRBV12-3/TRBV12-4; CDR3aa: CAIRGATGYGYTF; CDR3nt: TGTGCCATCCGGGGGGCCACCGGCTATGGCTACACCTTC
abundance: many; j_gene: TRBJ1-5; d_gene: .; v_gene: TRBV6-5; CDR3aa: CASSLLGDQPQHF; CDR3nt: TGTGCCAGCAGTTTGCTCGGGGATCAGCCCCAGCATTTT
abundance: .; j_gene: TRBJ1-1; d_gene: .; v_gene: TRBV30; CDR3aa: CALLRESTEAFF; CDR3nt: TGTGCCTTGCTGAGGGAGAGTACTGAAGCTTTCTTT